Following are 19 T cell receptor beta chains from one sample sequenced in a study of response to subunit inactivated influenza vaccine. TCRdb called the RT-PCR reads again in MiXCR, with one record for every CDR3 protein. This sample has 530,000 or so distinct CDR3 sequences; about 14% occur once, and the top ten carry roughly 10%. Sequenced material: PBMCs from blood, taken approximately 13 days after vaccination. The receptors stem from a man aged 50 to 59 who received an inactivated influenza vaccine.

This chain connects TRBV29-1 to TRBJ2-3; tentative D call: TRBD2 (6 bases). From germline, CDR1 is SQVTM and CDR2 ANQGSEA. V was trimmed by 2 bases and J by 3 bases, leaving 12 bases between them. The CDR3 is made up of 14 amino acids. The CDR3 nucleotides are TGCAGCGTTGAAACCCACCGGGAGACAGATACGCAGTATTTT. It is translated as CSVETHRETDTQYF.

The rearrangement joins TRBV7-9 to TRBJ1-6; D is undetermined. The germline V and J ends were trimmed by 5 bases and 8 bases, with 13 bases remaining between them. The CDR3 runs 14 residues. Germline V lookup: CDR1 SEHNR, CDR2 FQNEAQ (reference sequence). The CDR3 DNA reads TGTGCCAGCAGCCATCAGGCCAGAGATTCACCCCTCCACTTT. Amino acid sequence: CASSHQARDSPLHF.

This clonotype was counted ten times or more. The chain joins TRBV12-3 or TRBV12-4 to TRBJ2-3; D is ambiguous. This CDR3 spans 14 amino acids. Between the trimmed V and J ends, which lost 7 bases and 1 base, there was a span of 12 bases. CDR3 in amino acids: CASTPATGTDTQYF. The DNA for the CDR3 is TGTGCCAGCACTCCCGCGACTGGCACAGATACGCAGTATTTT.

This chain connects TRBV6-1 to TRBJ2-1; TRBD1 is a possible D gene (6 bases). Trimming removed 11 bases from V and 6 bases from J, with 11 bases in between. This CDR3 contains 11 residues. Germline V gene lookup returns CDR1 MNHNS and CDR2 SASEGT. The CDR3 DNA reads as TGTGCCCTGGGGGCCCTCAATGAGCAGTTCTTC. Amino acid sequence: CALGALNEQFF.

This clonotype was seen a few times. The rearrangement joins TRBV5-1 to TRBJ2-2; TRBD1 or TRBD2 may be the D gene (5 bases each). CDR3 length equals 15 residues. Looked up from germline, CDR1 is SGHRS and CDR2 is YFSETQ. The V end lost 4 bases, the J end lost 4 bases, and 14 bases lay between the germline ends. The CDR3 spells CASSPRGESTGELFF. In nucleotides, the CDR3 is TGCGCCAGCAGCCCTAGGGGAGAATCCACCGGGGAGCTGTTTTTT.

This clonotype was seen more than once but under ten times. The chain is built from TRBV25-1 and TRBJ2-2, with 16 nucleotides matching TRBD2. The CDR3 covers 16 residues. V shed 6 bases, J shed 4 bases, and the junction held 2 bases outside the gene matches. Germline CDR1 MGHDK, CDR2 SYGVNS. CDR3 DNA sequence: TGTGCCAGCAGGGGACTAGCGGGAGGGCCCACCGGGGAGCTGTTTTTT. Its translation: CASRGLAGGPTGELFF.

This clonotype has a count of ten or more. The chain carries TRBV29-1 and TRBJ2-7, with 8 bases lining up with TRBD1. The J segment lost 3 bases and the V segment lost 6 bases, leaving 16 bases of the junction unmatched. Per the germline V gene, CDR1 is SQVTM and CDR2 is ANQGSEA. The CDR3 covers 16 residues. The CDR3 spells CSVAGGGPLLGYEQYF. CDR3 DNA sequence: TGCAGCGTGGCAGGGGGCGGCCCCCTTTTAGGCTACGAGCAGTACTTC.

This clonotype was counted only a few times. This rearrangement joins TRBV20-1 to TRBJ2-1, with 10 bases that match TRBD2. In germline, CDR1 is DFQATT, CDR2 SNEGSKA (reference sequence). V lost 2 bases and J lost 5; bases outside the gene matches: 9. The CDR3 loop spans 16 amino acids. The CDR3 protein is CSARPLLAGVDNEQFF. Here the CDR3 DNA reads TGCAGTGCTAGACCCCTCCTAGCGGGGGTTGACAATGAGCAGTTCTTC.

Note on this clonotype: Sequence at one end of the junction differs from germline and may be a read error. The gene calls are TRBV12-3 or TRBV12-4 and TRBJ2-2, with TRBD2 as a possible D gene (5 bases). The CDR3 is made up of 13 amino acids. CDR3 protein: CASSLRVTGELVF. CDR3 coding DNA: TGTGCCAGCAGTTTAAGGGTCACCGGGGAGCTGGTTTTT.

The genes are TRBV7-2 and TRBJ2-3; 9 bases line up with TRBD2. CDR1 and CDR2 from the germline V gene are SGHTA and FQGNSA. The CDR3 totals 16 residues. V trimming: 5 bases; J trimming: 1 base; junction bases outside the gene matches: 7. In DNA, the CDR3 is TGTGCCAGCAGCGTCTATAGCGGGGGACGCACAGATACGCAGTATTTT. This codes for CASSVYSGGRTDTQYF. Full variable domain (rest looked up from reference TRBV7-2 and TRBJ2-3): GAGVSQSPSNKVTEKGKDVELRCDPISGHTALYWYRQSLGQGLEFLIYFQGNSAPDKSGLPSDRFSAERTGGSVSTLTIQRTQQEDSAVYLCASSVYSGGRTDTQYFGPGTRLTVL.

A few counts support this clonotype. The V gene is TRBV20-1, the J gene TRBJ2-7; 13 bases are a match to TRBD2. The CDR3 extends over 15 amino acids. J lost 6 bases, V lost 2 bases, and 7 bases had no gene match. Germline CDR1 DFQATT, CDR2 SNEGSKA (reference sequence). Here the CDR3 DNA reads TGCAGTGCTAGAACGGGGACTAGCGGGGCTTCCGAGCAGTACTTC. It yields the protein CSARTGTSGASEQYF.

The gene calls are TRBV7-6 and TRBJ2-1; 9 positions agree with TRBD2. With V trimmed by 0 bases and J by 3 bases, 6 bases remained unmatched. The CDR3 contains 17 residues. Per germline, CDR1 SGHVS and CDR2 FNYEAQ. DNA for the CDR3: TGTGCCAGCAGCTTAGCCGGGACTAGCTCAAACTACAATGAGCAGTTCTTC. Its translation is CASSLAGTSSNYNEQFF.

The table lists this clonotype with a few counts. At one of its ends the junction is not consistent with the germline gene, which may arise from a read error. J is TRBJ2-7 and V is TRBV5-5; D gene uncertain. The length of the CDR3 is 14 residues. The germline V gene encodes CDR1 SGHKS and CDR2 YYEKEE (reference sequence). As DNA, the CDR3 is TGTGCCAGCAGCTTGAGCGACACGACCTACGGGCAGTACTTC. Translated: CASSLSDTTYGQYF.

The V and J genes are TRBV4-2 and TRBJ2-3; 10 bases line up with TRBD2. V was clipped by 3 bases and J by 3 bases; unmatched bases: 3. The CDR3 sequence is 15 residues long. Germline CDR1 and CDR2: LGHNA and YNFKEQ. Here the CDR3 reads CASSHLTSGTDTQYF. CDR3 sequence (DNA): TGTGCCAGCAGCCACCTGACTAGCGGGACAGATACGCAGTATTTT.

The rearrangement links TRBV24-1 to TRBJ2-2; the match to TRBD1 covers 9 bases. Germline-derived CDR1 and CDR2 are KGHDR and SFDVKD. V lost 4 bases, J lost 1 base, and 3 bases stayed unmatched. CDR3 length: 16 residues. The CDR3 loop reads CATSDTGQGNTGELFF. The DNA of the CDR3 is TGTGCCACCAGTGACACGGGACAGGGGAACACCGGGGAGCTGTTTTTT.

In this sample, this clonotype turned up many times. The chain is built from TRBV12-3 or TRBV12-4 and TRBJ2-1; D possibly corresponds to TRBD2 (7 bases). CDR3 length equals 15 residues. Trimming shortened V by 3 bases and J by 2 bases, and 11 bases separated the two germline ends. The CDR3 sequence is CASSLGGGPYNEQFF. DNA of the CDR3: TGTGCCAGCAGTTTGGGAGGGGGGCCCTACAATGAGCAGTTCTTC.

This clonotype was observed a few times. J is TRBJ2-1 and V is TRBV27, with TRBD2 identical over 10 bases. V lost 1 base to trimming and J lost 4 bases; unmatched junction nucleotides: 1. CDR3 length: 15 amino acids. Germline V gives CDR1 MNHEY, CDR2 SMNVEV (reference sequence). The CDR3 nucleotides are TGTGCCAGCAGTTTATATAGCGGGGGGTACAATGAGCAGTTCTTC. It translates to CASSLYSGGYNEQFF.

This clonotype came up many times. The chain carries TRBV10-2 and TRBJ2-2; 8 bases agree with TRBD2. CDR1 WSHSY and CDR2 SAAADI come from the germline V gene. This CDR3 comprises 16 residues. The J segment lost 0 bases and the V segment lost 4 bases, leaving 4 bases of the junction unmatched. The CDR3 sequence is CASSGSGGANTGELFF. The CDR3, as DNA: TGCGCCAGCAGTGGGAGCGGGGGTGCGAACACCGGGGAGCTGTTTTTT.

This clonotype was observed a handful of times. The chain has TRBV20-1 and TRBJ2-7; 7 bases align to TRBD1. Germline lookup yields CDR1 DFQATT and CDR2 SNEGSKA (reference sequence). V dropped 3 bases and J dropped 3; count of bases not matched to a gene: 11. This CDR3 comprises 15 residues. The DNA of the CDR3 is TGCAGTGCTAGGGATTTCGTGGGACAGAGCTACGAGCAGTACTTC. Its translation: CSARDFVGQSYEQYF.